This TCR beta chain was recovered during a study of cytomegalovirus exposure and HLA in healthy donors. The table came from immunoSEQ multiplex PCR; TCRdb's copy has only in-frame clones and leaves some out. The repertoire includes 110,000 to 150,000 clones, 94% of them detected once, and approximately 2% sits in the top ten. The sequenced sample consisted of PBMCs. The TCR originated in a young man in good health and CMV-seropositive.

CDR3 coding DNA: TGTGCCAGCAGAGATACAGGGGGCGGCGAGACCCAGTACTTC. Translating it yields CASRDTGGGETQYF. J is TRBJ2-5 and V is TRBV14, with 9 bases aligning to TRBD1. V lost 6 bases, J lost 5 bases, and 7 bases stayed unmatched. CDR1 and CDR2 from the germline V gene are SGHDN and FVKESK. This CDR3 has 14 residues.